A single sample is the source of the 29 T cell receptor beta chains below, sequenced in a study of graft-versus-host responses after intestinal transplantation. Sequencing was performed with immunoSEQ multiplex PCR; in TCRdb, only in-frame clones are kept and a portion is missing. The sample has approximately 90,000 clones; around 89% are singletons. These receptors have no known antigen. This specimen was unstimulated CD4+ T cells sorted from spleen or lymph node cells, taken before transplant. All receptors come from a human donor who was the organ donor for an intestinal transplant.

V usage is TRBV27 and J usage is TRBJ1-4; D may be TRBD1 (6 bases). The CDR3 consists of 16 residues. Per the germline V gene, CDR1 is MNHEY and CDR2 is SMNVEV (reference sequence). V was shortened by 6 bases and J by 0 bases, with 14 bases between the two germline ends. CDR3 protein: CASRGGATTTNEKLFF. The CDR3, as DNA: TGTGCCAGCAGGGGGGGGGCGACGACAACTAATGAAAAACTGTTTTTT.

This rearrangement joins TRBV4-2 to TRBJ2-3, with D tentatively TRBD2 (6 bases). Trimming cost V 2 bases and J 2 bases, with 14 bases left between them. CDR3 length equals 16 residues. In germline, CDR1 is LGHNA, CDR2 YNFKEQ. CDR3 nucleotides: TGTGCCAGCAGCCAAAAATCCGGGAGCGCCACAGATACGCAGTATTTT. Translating gives CASSQKSGSATDTQYF.

This rearrangement joins TRBV6-1 to TRBJ2-7; D remains ambiguous. The germline CDR1 and CDR2 sequences are MNHNS and SASEGT. The CDR3 is 14 residues long. The ends were cut back, 2 bases at V and 2 bases at J, with 10 bases in the middle. The DNA for the CDR3 is TGTGCCAGCAGTGAATGGGCAGGCCCCTACGAGCAGTACTTC. Translating gives CASSEWAGPYEQYF.

The genes are TRBV5-4 and TRBJ1-2, with D hard to call. V dropped 0 bases and J dropped 2 bases, with 5 bases sitting between them. The CDR3 is made up of 13 amino acids. Germline assignment: CDR1 SGHNT and CDR2 YYREEE (reference sequence). CDR3 DNA sequence: TGTGCCAGCAGCTTGGGGCAAAACTATGGCTACACCTTC. As protein: CASSLGQNYGYTF.

V is TRBV19 and J is TRBJ2-7; D is ambiguous. The CDR3 is made up of 15 amino acids. Trimming took 3 bases from V and 0 from J, leaving 12 bases between them. Looked up from germline, CDR1 is LNHDA and CDR2 is SQIVND (reference sequence). This CDR3 is CASSIRVQDSYEQYF. CDR3 coding DNA: TGTGCCAGTAGTATTCGTGTCCAGGACTCCTACGAGCAGTACTTC.

The chain combines TRBV9 with TRBJ1-2; 7 bases line up with TRBD1. Germline CDR1 SGDLS, CDR2 YYNGEE. Trimming cost V 4 bases and J 4 bases; bases outside gene matches: 7. The CDR3 extends over 14 amino acids. The CDR3 DNA reads as TGTGCCAGCAGCTTGGGACAGCGCCTCTATGGCTACACCTTC. Amino acids: CASSLGQRLYGYTF.

This clone was seen a few times. J is TRBJ2-7 and V is TRBV2, with 8 bases fitting TRBD1. Germline V CDR1 and CDR2: SNHLY, FYNNEI. The CDR3 length is 16 residues. J lost 1 base, V lost 7 bases, and 12 bases had no gene match. The CDR3 coding sequence is TGTGCCAGCAAGCTGAGCTTCAGGGGGCGATCCTACGAGCAGTACTTC. This sequence encodes CASKLSFRGRSYEQYF.

This sequence joins TRBV9 and TRBJ1-3, with 7 bases lining up with TRBD1. This CDR3 is 14 amino acids long. From germline, CDR1 is SGDLS and CDR2 YYNGEE. The ends lost 2 bases at V and 4 bases at J; junction bases unmatched: 3. This CDR3 reads CASSVTGAGNTIYF. The CDR3, as DNA: TGTGCCAGCAGCGTTACAGGGGCAGGAAACACCATATATTTT.

The V and J genes are TRBV29-1 and TRBJ1-1; D unresolved. With 4 bases removed from V and 0 bases from J, the gap between germline ends came to 9 bases. The CDR3 runs to 13 residues. Looked up from germline, CDR1 is SQVTM and CDR2 is ANQGSEA. For the CDR3, the DNA is TGCAGCGTTGCCTTGCGCCTGAACACTGAAGCTTTCTTT. Its protein product is CSVALRLNTEAFF.

The rearrangement uses TRBV4-1 and TRBJ1-5; no firm D call. This CDR3 is 14 amino acids long. The V gene lost 4 bases and the J gene lost 7 bases, with 14 bases spanning the gap. Germline V gene sequence: CDR1 MGHRA, CDR2 YSYEKL. CDR3 protein: CASSLLARVQPQHF. Here the CDR3 DNA reads TGCGCCAGCAGCCTCCTAGCGAGGGTGCAGCCCCAGCATTTT.

The table lists this clone with a count of one. V and J are TRBV2 and TRBJ2-1; D is unclear. The CDR3 is made up of 15 amino acids. V was trimmed by 6 bases and J by 4 bases, leaving 16 bases between them. CDR1 is SNHLY, CDR2 FYNNEI, per germline. CDR3 amino acids: CASRELLGPYNEQFF. The CDR3, as DNA: TGTGCCAGCAGGGAGCTTCTTGGCCCTTACAATGAGCAGTTCTTC.

The J gene is TRBJ1-1, the V gene TRBV18; possibly TRBD1 for D (6 bases). The CDR3 loop spans 14 amino acids. V lost 3 bases and J 4 bases, leaving 12 bases between the germline ends. The germline gives CDR1 KGHSH, CDR2 LQKENI. The CDR3 DNA reads TGTGCCAGCTCACCGGGCGGGGGCGGCACTGAAGCTTTCTTT. Protein sequence: CASSPGGGGTEAFF.

The chain is built from TRBV15 and TRBJ1-4, with TRBD1 matching over 7 bases. Trimming removed 9 bases from V and 0 bases from J; junction bases left unmatched: 4. The CDR3 length is 14 residues. The V gene's germline CDR1 is LNHNV and CDR2 YYDKDF (reference sequence). Here the CDR3 DNA reads TGTGCCACGCACAGGGGCACAACTAATGAAAAACTGTTTTTT. It translates to CATHRGTTNEKLFF.

The chain employs TRBV7-3 and TRBJ2-1; 7 positions agree with TRBD2. Germline CDR1 SGHTA, CDR2 FQGTGA. This CDR3 is built from 15 residues. With 5 bases clipped from V and 4 bases from J, the junction kept 8 bases outside the gene matches. The CDR3 coding sequence is TGTGCCAGCAGCGTAAACGGGGGGTTGTACAATGAGCAGTTCTTC. Translated, it gives CASSVNGGLYNEQFF.

The rearrangement joins TRBV6-1 to TRBJ1-2, with TRBD1 matching 7 bases. CDR1 is MNHNS and CDR2 is SASEGT in the germline V gene. The trim removed 5 bases at V and 8 bases at J, leaving 8 bases unmatched. The CDR3 totals 13 residues. The CDR3 reads CASSPRQGGGYTF. The CDR3 DNA is TGTGCCAGCAGTCCAAGACAGGGAGGCGGCTACACCTTC.

The sample holds one count of this clone. This chain joins TRBV6-1 and TRBJ1-2; 12 bases are shared with TRBD1. Germline CDR1 and CDR2: MNHNS and SASEGT. The CDR3 contains 17 residues. The V segment lost 4 bases and the J segment 4 bases; nucleotides outside the gene matches: 10. The CDR3 DNA reads as TGTGCCAGCAGTGGGGACAGGGGGCCCTCGAGTGGCTATGGCTACACCTTC. Protein: CASSGDRGPSSGYGYTF.

The rearrangement uses TRBV7-9 and TRBJ1-3; 11 bases map to TRBD1. The CDR3 is 18 amino acids. Per the germline V gene, CDR1 is SEHNR and CDR2 is FQNEAQ (reference sequence). V was clipped by 5 bases and J by 0 bases; unmatched bases: 9. The CDR3 sequence is CASSRSLGQGVSGNTIYF. CDR3 in DNA: TGTGCCAGCAGCCGTTCGTTGGGACAGGGGGTCTCTGGAAACACCATATATTTT.

This chain uses TRBV11-3 with TRBJ2-5; 10 bases line up with TRBD2. The end of the DNA is better explained by TRBJ2-7, so the J call may be wrong. The CDR3 contains 14 residues. CDR1 and CDR2 from the germline V gene are SGHNT and YENEEA. CDR3 amino acids: CASSRSGGRYEQYF. CDR3 DNA: TGTGCCAGCAGCCGTAGCGGGGGGCGCTACGAGCAGTACTTC.

This clone was detected a few times. The gene calls are TRBV5-1 and TRBJ1-2; D may be TRBD1 (5 bases). The germline CDR1 and CDR2 sequences are SGHRS and YFSETQ. The CDR3 runs to 13 residues. Trimming took off 1 base at V and 2 bases at J, with 6 bases between the two ends. The CDR3, as DNA: TGCGCCAGCAGCTTGTCAGGGAACTATGGCTACACCTTC. It specifies CASSLSGNYGYTF.

The chain carries TRBV6-5 and TRBJ1-6; 7 nucleotides align to TRBD1. The CDR3 has 13 amino acids. J was trimmed by 7 bases and V by 6 bases; bases with no gene match: 3. From germline, CDR1 is MNHEY and CDR2 SVGAGI. The CDR3 here is CASSRDRNSPLHF. In nucleotides, the CDR3 is TGTGCCAGCAGCCGGGACAGAAATTCACCCCTCCACTTT.

The chain employs TRBV19 and TRBJ1-6; no clear D gene. There are 15 residues in the CDR3. Trimming left V 7 bases short and J 9 bases short, with 19 bases between. CDR1 LNHDA and CDR2 SQIVND come from the germline V gene (reference sequence). CDR3 region: CASNDGGMDRSPLHF. Here the CDR3 DNA reads TGTGCCAGTAATGATGGAGGAATGGATCGTTCACCCCTCCACTTT.

The DNA of the CDR3 is TGCGCCAGCAGCTTGGCCGGGGCTAGCGGGACCGGGACAGATACGCAGTATTTT. Its protein is CASSLAGASGTGTDTQYF. This chain joins TRBV5-1 and TRBJ2-3; 9 bases map to TRBD2. CDR3 size: 18 residues. Germline values: CDR1 SGHRS, CDR2 YFSETQ. Trimming cost V 0 bases and J 3 bases; bases outside gene matches: 11.

Here the CDR3 reads CASNQLAAQNSEQYF. The CDR3 region has the DNA TGTGCCAGCAACCAACTAGCGGCCCAAAACAGCGAGCAGTACTTC. The genes are TRBV11-2 and TRBJ2-7; TRBD2 matches at 8 bases. Germline V gives CDR1 SGHAT, CDR2 FQNNGV. The CDR3 has 15 amino acids. V gave up 7 bases and J gave up 6 bases; unmatched junction bases: 14.

The chain carries TRBV6-5 and TRBJ2-2; the D gene is possibly TRBD2 (6 bases). CDR1 and CDR2 (germline): MNHEY, SVGAGI. Trimming took off 6 bases at V and 5 bases at J, with 13 bases between the two ends. This CDR3 spans 14 amino acids. CDR3 bases: TGTGCCAGCAGCCCCACTAGCTTGACCGGGGAGCTGTTTTTT. This translates into CASSPTSLTGELFF.

The chain has TRBV6-6 and TRBJ2-1, with TRBD2 as a possible D gene (5 bases). CDR3 length: 15 amino acids. CDR1 is MNHNY and CDR2 is SVGAGI in the germline V gene (reference sequence). Trimming left V 2 bases short and J 0 bases short, with 8 bases between. The CDR3 DNA is TGTGCCAGCAGTTACGGAGGCGGCTCCTACAATGAGCAGTTCTTC. This codes for CASSYGGGSYNEQFF.

This clone was counted only a few times. The chain uses TRBV18 and TRBJ1-2; weak D call: TRBD1 (5 bases). Trimming removed 2 bases from V and 4 bases from J, with 20 bases in between. The CDR3 sequence is 17 residues long. Germline lookup yields CDR1 KGHSH and CDR2 LQKENI. CDR3 bases: TGTGCCAGCTCACCATCGGAGGAGGGGAGAGGGCTCTATGGCTACACCTTC. Its translation is CASSPSEEGRGLYGYTF.

The chain joins TRBV4-2 to TRBJ2-4; 8 bases match TRBD2. Germline V CDR1 and CDR2: LGHNA, YNFKEQ. This CDR3 spans 16 amino acids. Trimming removed 0 bases from V and 7 bases from J; junction bases left unmatched: 8. The CDR3 DNA reads as TGTGCCAGCAGCCAAGACCTCGGGGGGGCGGGGAACATTCAGTACTTC. This gives the protein CASSQDLGGAGNIQYF.

This sequence joins TRBV28 and TRBJ2-7, with 8 positions matching TRBD2. V shed 5 bases and J 7 bases; nucleotides not matched to a gene: 10. Germline V gene data show CDR1 as MDHEN and CDR2 as SYDVKM. The CDR3 extends over 14 amino acids. The CDR3 spells CASSTGGPGGEQYF. In nucleotides, the CDR3 is TGTGCCAGCAGTACGGGAGGGCCGGGAGGTGAGCAGTACTTC.

This chain uses TRBV25-1 with TRBJ1-2, with a tentative D call TRBD1 (5 bases). V lost 6 bases, J lost 5 bases, and 25 bases lay in between. This CDR3 has 17 residues. The germline gives CDR1 MGHDK, CDR2 SYGVNS. The CDR3 here is CASSPKGLDSLLYGYTF. The CDR3 DNA is TGTGCCAGCAGCCCAAAGGGCCTCGACAGTCTTCTATATGGCTACACCTTC.